This TCR beta chain was obtained from a study of CD8 T cells in Susac syndrome. TEMRA cells were FACS-enriched, with CD8+ and CD4+ T cells isolated negatively. Random hexamers primed reverse transcription of about 0.45 to 1 ug RNA. Amplification of TCR beta CDR3 used immunoSEQ multiplex PCR across 54 Vbeta and 13 Jbeta. TCRdb re-called the immunoSEQ multiplex PCR reads with MiXCR, one entry per CDR3 protein. The sample has roughly 120,000 distinct CDR3 sequences, just under 95% seen once. The germline V and J ends were trimmed by 5 bases and 3 bases, with 19 bases remaining between them. Germline CDR1 and CDR2: SEHNR and FQNEAQ (reference sequence). The CDR3 runs to 16 residues.

This TCR derives from a human donor in good health. The source material was CD4+ T cells from PBMCs. The chain couples TRBV7-9 to TRBJ1-1, with D tentatively TRBD1 (5 bases). The CDR3 loop reads CASSPDDGWGYTEAFF. Written as DNA, the CDR3 is TGTGCCAGCAGCCCTGACGATGGCTGGGGGTACACTGAAGCTTTCTTT.